Detailed here is one TCR beta chain. The CDR3 consists of 14 residues. Per germline, CDR1 SGHNT and CDR2 YYREEE (reference sequence). The V gene lost 3 bases and the J gene lost 1 base, with 11 bases spanning the gap. Assay used: immunoSEQ multiplex PCR; TCRdb lists only in-frame clones, some missing. The sample yields 20,000 to 25,000 clones, around two thirds seen once. Documented treatment: randomized to nivolumab then ipilimumab (arm A) or the reverse (arm B). None of the patients previously received DNA-damaging chemotherapy. Sorted cells were live CD3+CD8+, lacking CD19 and CD56, from PBMCs. The record originates from a study of sequential checkpoint blockade in melanoma. Study information: Patients were randomized 1:1 to nivolumab-then-ipilimumab or ipilimumab-then-nivolumab first-line. After both sequences, patients received maintenance nivolumab.

This chain uses TRBV5-4 with TRBJ2-7; a possible D gene is TRBD2 (6 bases). The sequence derives from a human donor with melanoma. This sample comprised CD8+ T cells sorted from blood (inferred from file names), obtained from a patient given nivolumab and ipilimumab in sequence. The CDR3 region is CASSSPGTSYEQYF. In DNA form, the CDR3 reads TGTGCCAGCAGCTCGCCTGGGACTTCCTACGAGCAGTACTTC.